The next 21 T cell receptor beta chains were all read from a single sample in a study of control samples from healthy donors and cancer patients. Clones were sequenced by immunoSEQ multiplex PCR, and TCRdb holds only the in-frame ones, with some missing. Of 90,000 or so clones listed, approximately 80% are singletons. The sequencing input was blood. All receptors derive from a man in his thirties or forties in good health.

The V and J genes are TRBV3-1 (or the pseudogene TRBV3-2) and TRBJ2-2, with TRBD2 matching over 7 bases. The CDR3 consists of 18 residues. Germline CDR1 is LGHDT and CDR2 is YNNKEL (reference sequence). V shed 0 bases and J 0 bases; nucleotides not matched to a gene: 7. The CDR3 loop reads CASSQDPRDYSNTGELFF. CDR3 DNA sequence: TGTGCCAGCAGCCAAGACCCGAGGGACTATTCGAACACCGGGGAGCTGTTTTTT.

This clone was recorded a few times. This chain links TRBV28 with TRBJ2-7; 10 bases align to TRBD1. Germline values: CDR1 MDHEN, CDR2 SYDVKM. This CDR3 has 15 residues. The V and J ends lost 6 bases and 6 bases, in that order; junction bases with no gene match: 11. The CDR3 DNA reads TGTGCCAGCAGCCAGCCCGGGACAGGGGAGGGCGAGCAGTACTTC. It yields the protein CASSQPGTGEGEQYF.

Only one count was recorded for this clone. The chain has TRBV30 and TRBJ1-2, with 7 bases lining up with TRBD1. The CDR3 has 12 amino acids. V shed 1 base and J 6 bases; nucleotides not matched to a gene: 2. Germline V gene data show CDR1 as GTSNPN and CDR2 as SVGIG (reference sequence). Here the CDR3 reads CAWSADRDGYTF. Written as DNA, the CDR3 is TGTGCCTGGAGTGCCGACAGGGATGGCTACACCTTC.

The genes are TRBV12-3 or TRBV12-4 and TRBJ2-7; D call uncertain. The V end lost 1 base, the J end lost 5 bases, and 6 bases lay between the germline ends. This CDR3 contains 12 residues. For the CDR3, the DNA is TGTGCCAGCAGTTTAGACAGCAACGAGCAGTACTTC. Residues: CASSLDSNEQYF.

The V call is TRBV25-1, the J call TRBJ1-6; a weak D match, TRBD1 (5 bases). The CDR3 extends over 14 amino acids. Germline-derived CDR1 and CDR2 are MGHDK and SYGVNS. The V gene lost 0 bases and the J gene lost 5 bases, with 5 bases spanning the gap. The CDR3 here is CASSEYRDNSPLHF. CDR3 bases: TGTGCCAGCAGTGAATACAGGGATAATTCACCCCTCCACTTT.

CDR3 nucleotide sequence: TGTGCCAGCAGCTTACAGGGACTAGCGGCAACCTCCAACACAGATACGCAGTATTTT. Translation gives CASSLQGLAATSNTDTQYF. The chain combines TRBV7-3 with TRBJ2-3; TRBD2 agrees at 11 bases. J was trimmed by 2 bases and V by 2 bases; bases with no gene match: 12. CDR1 is SGHTA and CDR2 is FQGTGA in the germline V gene. The CDR3 is 19 residues long.

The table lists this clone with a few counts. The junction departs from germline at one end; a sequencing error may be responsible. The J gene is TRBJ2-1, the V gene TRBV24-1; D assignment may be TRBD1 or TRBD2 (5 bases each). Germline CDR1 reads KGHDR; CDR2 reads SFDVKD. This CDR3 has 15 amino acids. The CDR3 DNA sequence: TGTGCCACCAGTGCTTTGGGGGTCTCCTACAATGAGCAGTTCTTC. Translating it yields CATSALGVSYNEQFF.

The DNA for the CDR3 is TGTGCCTGGAGTGTAAGGGGGGCATGGGAAAAACTGTTTTTT. Its translation is CAWSVRGAWEKLFF. The chain has TRBV30 and TRBJ1-4; weak D call: TRBD1 (6 bases). CDR3 length: 14 amino acids. Germline V gives CDR1 GTSNPN, CDR2 SVGIG (reference sequence). With 0 bases removed from V and 8 bases from J, the gap between germline ends came to 13 bases.

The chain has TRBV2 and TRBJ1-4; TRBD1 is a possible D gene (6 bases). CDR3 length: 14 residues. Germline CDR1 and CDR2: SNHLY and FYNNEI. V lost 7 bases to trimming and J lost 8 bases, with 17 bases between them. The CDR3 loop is CASKRGGGGEKLFF. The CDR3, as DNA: TGTGCCAGCAAACGAGGGGGTGGTGGCGAAAAACTGTTTTTT.

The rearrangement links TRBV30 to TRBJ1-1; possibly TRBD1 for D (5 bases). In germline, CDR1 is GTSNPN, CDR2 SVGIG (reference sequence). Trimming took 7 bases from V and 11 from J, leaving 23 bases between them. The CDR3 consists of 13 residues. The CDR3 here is CASHGTASTSAFF. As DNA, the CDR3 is TGTGCCTCCCACGGGACGGCTTCAACATCGGCTTTCTTT.

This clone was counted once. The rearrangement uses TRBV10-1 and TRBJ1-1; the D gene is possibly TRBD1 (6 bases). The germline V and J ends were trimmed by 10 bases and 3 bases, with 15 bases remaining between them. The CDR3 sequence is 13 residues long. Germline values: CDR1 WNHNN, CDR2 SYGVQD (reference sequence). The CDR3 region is CAIPTGGDTEAFF. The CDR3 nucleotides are TGCGCCATCCCGACAGGAGGCGACACTGAAGCTTTCTTT.

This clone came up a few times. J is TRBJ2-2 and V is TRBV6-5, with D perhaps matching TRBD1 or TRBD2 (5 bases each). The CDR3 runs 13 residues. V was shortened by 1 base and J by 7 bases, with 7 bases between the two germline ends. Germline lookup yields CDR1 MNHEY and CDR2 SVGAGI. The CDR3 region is CASSYLGVGELFF. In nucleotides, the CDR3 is TGTGCCAGCAGTTACTTGGGGGTCGGGGAGCTGTTTTTT.

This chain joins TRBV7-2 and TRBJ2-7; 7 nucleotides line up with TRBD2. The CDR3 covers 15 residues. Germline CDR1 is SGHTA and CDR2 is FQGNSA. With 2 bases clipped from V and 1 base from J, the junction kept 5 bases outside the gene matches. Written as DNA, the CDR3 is TGTGCCAGCAGCTTATCCCCCGGGGGGTCCTACGAGCAGTACTTC. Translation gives CASSLSPGGSYEQYF. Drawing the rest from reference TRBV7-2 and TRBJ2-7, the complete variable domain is GAGVSQSPSNKVTEKGKDVELRCDPISGHTALYWYRQSLGQGLEFLIYFQGNSAPDKSGLPSDRFSAERTGGSVSTLTIQRTQQEDSAVYLCASSLSPGGSYEQYFGPGTRLTVT.

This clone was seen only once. The CDR3 loop reads CASSPREGTSPLHF. Written as DNA, the CDR3 is TGTGCCAGTAGTCCGCGGGAGGGTACTTCACCCCTCCACTTT. This chain joins TRBV19 and TRBJ1-6; no reliable D call. V lost 5 bases, J lost 9 bases, and 14 bases lay in between. The germline V gene has CDR1 LNHDA and CDR2 SQIVND (reference sequence). The CDR3 sequence is 14 residues long. Based on the CDR3 plus reference TRBV19 and TRBJ1-6, the full variable domain is DGGITQSPKYLFRKEGQNVTLSCEQNLNHDAMYWYRQDPGQGLRLIYYSQIVNDFQKGDIAEGYSVSREKKESFPLTVTSAQKNPTAFYLCASSPREGTSPLHFGNGTRLTVT.

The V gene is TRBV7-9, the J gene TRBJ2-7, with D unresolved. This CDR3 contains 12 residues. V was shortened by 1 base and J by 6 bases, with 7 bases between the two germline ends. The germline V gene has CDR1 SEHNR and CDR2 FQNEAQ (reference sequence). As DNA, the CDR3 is TGTGCCAGCAGCTTAGTGGTCGGCGAGCAGTACTTC. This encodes CASSLVVGEQYF.

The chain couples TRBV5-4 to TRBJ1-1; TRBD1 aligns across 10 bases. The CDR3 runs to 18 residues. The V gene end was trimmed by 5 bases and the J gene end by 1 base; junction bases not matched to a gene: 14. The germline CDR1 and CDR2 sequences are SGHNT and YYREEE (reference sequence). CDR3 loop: CASSFLTPGQGKNTEAFF. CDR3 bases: TGTGCCAGCAGTTTCCTTACCCCGGGACAGGGGAAGAACACTGAAGCTTTCTTT.

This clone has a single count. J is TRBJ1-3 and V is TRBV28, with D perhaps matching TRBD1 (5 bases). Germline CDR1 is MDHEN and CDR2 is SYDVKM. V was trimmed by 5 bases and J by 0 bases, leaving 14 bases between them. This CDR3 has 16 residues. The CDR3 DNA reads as TGTGCCAGCAGTACCCCCGGGGGATACTCTGGAAACACCATATATTTT. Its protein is CASSTPGGYSGNTIYF.

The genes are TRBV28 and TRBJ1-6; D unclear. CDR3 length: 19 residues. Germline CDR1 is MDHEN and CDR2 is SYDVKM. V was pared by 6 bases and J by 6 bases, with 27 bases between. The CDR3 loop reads CASSPPHLAGRKINSPLHF. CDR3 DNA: TGTGCCAGCAGCCCACCCCATTTGGCCGGACGAAAGATTAATTCACCCCTCCACTTT.

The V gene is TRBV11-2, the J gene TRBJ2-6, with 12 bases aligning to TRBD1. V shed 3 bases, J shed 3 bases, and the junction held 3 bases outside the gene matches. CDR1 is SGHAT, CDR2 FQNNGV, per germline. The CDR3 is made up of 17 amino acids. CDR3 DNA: TGTGCCAGCAGCTTGGGACAGGGGGCCTTTGGGGCCAACGTCCTGACTTTC. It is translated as CASSLGQGAFGANVLTF.

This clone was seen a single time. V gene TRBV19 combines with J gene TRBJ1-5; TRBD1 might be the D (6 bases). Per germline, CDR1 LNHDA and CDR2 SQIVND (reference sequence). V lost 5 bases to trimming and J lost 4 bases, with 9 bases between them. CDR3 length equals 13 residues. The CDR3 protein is CASSGQPNQPQHF. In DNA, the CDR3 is TGTGCCAGTAGTGGACAGCCTAATCAGCCCCAGCATTTT.

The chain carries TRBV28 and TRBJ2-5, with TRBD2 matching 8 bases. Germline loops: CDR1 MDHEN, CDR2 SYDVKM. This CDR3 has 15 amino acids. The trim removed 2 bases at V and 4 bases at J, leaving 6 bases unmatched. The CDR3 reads CASSLVFRGGETQYF. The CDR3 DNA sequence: TGTGCCAGCAGTTTAGTGTTCCGGGGGGGAGAGACCCAGTACTTC.